Following are 26 T cell receptor beta chains from one sample sequenced in a study of shared clonotypes between healthy human individuals. The assay was immunoSEQ multiplex PCR, and TCRdb's table has in-frame clones only and misses some. The repertoire includes about 490,000 clones, 76% of them detected once, and roughly 13% sits in the top ten. The sequenced sample consisted of PBMCs. The receptors stem from a woman in her thirties or forties in good health. Some clones in this sample may be carry-over from other donors' samples.

The rearrangement uses TRBV5-6 and TRBJ2-7, with TRBD2 identical over 7 bases. V shed 3 bases, J shed 3 bases, and the junction held 3 bases outside the gene matches. Germline V gives CDR1 SGHDT, CDR2 YYEEEE. The CDR3 loop spans 13 amino acids. The CDR3 loop is CASSSRDYYEQYF. The CDR3 DNA reads as TGTGCCAGCAGCTCTCGGGACTACTACGAGCAGTACTTC.

The rearrangement links TRBV7-2 to TRBJ2-1; D is unresolved. Germline CDR1 SGHTA, CDR2 FQGNSA. Trimming cost V 1 base and J 7 bases, with 8 bases left between them. The CDR3 sequence is 13 residues long. Written as DNA, the CDR3 is TGTGCCAGCAGCTTAGTTTTGGGGAATGAGCAGTTCTTC. Translating it yields CASSLVLGNEQFF.

In this sample, this clone turned up a few times. The rearrangement uses TRBV4-1 and TRBJ2-5; 7 bases are shared with TRBD1. Trimming took 2 bases from V and 5 from J; bases not matched to a gene: 8. The CDR3 length is 15 residues. CDR1 and CDR2 (germline): MGHRA, YSYEKL. CDR3 amino acids: CASSQQTGTRETQYF. The CDR3 DNA is TGCGCCAGCAGCCAACAGACAGGGACCAGGGAGACCCAGTACTTC.

The gene calls are TRBV6-5 and TRBJ1-3; 7 nucleotides line up with TRBD1. CDR3 length: 14 residues. Trimming cost V 4 bases and J 2 bases; bases outside gene matches: 2. In germline, CDR1 is MNHEY, CDR2 SVGAGI. The CDR3, as DNA: TGTGCCAGCAGTTCCGGGACAGCTGGAAACACCATATATTTT. This encodes CASSSGTAGNTIYF.

The chain links TRBV2 to TRBJ2-5, with D perhaps matching TRBD1 or TRBD2 (5 bases each). In germline, CDR1 is SNHLY, CDR2 FYNNEI. This CDR3 region has 12 residues. Trimming removed 6 bases at V and 3 bases at J, with 8 bases between. The CDR3 nucleotides read TGTGCCAGCAGGGGGACGAAAGAGACCCAGTACTTC. As protein: CASRGTKETQYF.

The V gene is TRBV18, the J gene TRBJ2-1; weak D call: TRBD2 (6 bases). Germline loops: CDR1 KGHSH, CDR2 LQKENI. The V end was cut by 3 bases, the J end by 1 base, with 7 bases between. The CDR3 loop spans 14 amino acids. CDR3 sequence: CASSPGRSYNEQFF. Here the CDR3 DNA reads TGTGCCAGCTCACCGGGGAGGTCCTACAATGAGCAGTTCTTC.

This clone was observed once. The V and J genes are TRBV7-8 and TRBJ1-2; D gene ambiguous. Between the trimmed V and J ends, which lost 5 bases and 3 bases, there was a span of 16 bases. The CDR3 is 15 residues long. CDR1 is SGHVS and CDR2 is FQNEAQ in the germline V gene. The CDR3 region has the DNA TGTGCCAGCAGCGCGGGGAGGCAGGTAGACTATGGCTACACCTTC. This gives the protein CASSAGRQVDYGYTF.

The gene calls are TRBV11-1 and TRBJ2-1; D is perhaps TRBD1 (5 bases). The CDR3 runs to 14 residues. The V and J ends lost 5 bases and 6 bases respectively, with 14 bases between them. Germline V gene data show CDR1 as SGHAT and CDR2 as FQDESV (reference sequence). The CDR3 DNA follows: TGTGCCAGCAGCCCCCTTGGACAAACCAATGAGCAGTTCTTC. Its translation: CASSPLGQTNEQFF.

This clone has ten or more counts. This same CDR3 is encoded by further DNA sequences in the sample. V usage is TRBV5-6 and J usage is TRBJ2-5; D assignment may be TRBD1 or TRBD2 (5 bases each). Germline V gene data show CDR1 as SGHDT and CDR2 as YYEEEE. CDR3 length: 13 residues. The V end lost 0 bases, the J end lost 5 bases, and 8 bases lay between the germline ends. The CDR3 DNA follows: TGTGCCAGCAGCTTGGGAGGGGTCGAGACCCAGTACTTC. Amino acid sequence: CASSLGGVETQYF.

This clone was counted only a few times. V usage is TRBV4-1 and J usage is TRBJ2-7, with D possibly TRBD1 on 5 matching bases. This CDR3 is built from 15 residues. Germline CDR1 and CDR2: MGHRA and YSYEKL. V was shortened by 0 bases and J by 6 bases, with 15 bases between the two germline ends. The CDR3 DNA sequence: TGCGCCAGCAGCCAAGACTTTCCCAGGGTCTCCGAGCAGTACTTC. It yields the protein CASSQDFPRVSEQYF.

About this clone: Other DNA sequences of this sample code for an identical CDR3. V and J are TRBV19 and TRBJ1-1, with D tentatively TRBD1 (5 bases). V lost 2 bases, J lost 7 bases, and 5 bases lay in between. This CDR3 has 11 residues. Looked up from germline, CDR1 is LNHDA and CDR2 is SQIVND (reference sequence). For the CDR3, the DNA is TGTGCCAGTAGTATAAGGGGTGAAGCTTTCTTT. This translates into CASSIRGEAFF.

This clone was recorded once. The rearrangement joins TRBV5-1 to TRBJ2-3, with no clear D. V was clipped by 4 bases and J by 1 base, with 10 bases between them. The CDR3 spans 14 residues. Germline-derived CDR1 and CDR2 are SGHRS and YFSETQ. Here the CDR3 reads CASSIATGTDTQYF. In DNA form, the CDR3 reads TGCGCCAGCAGCATCGCTACAGGCACAGATACGCAGTATTTT.

Here the CDR3 DNA reads TGTGCCAGCAGCTTTGGGGCTTACGAGCAGTACTTC. Amino acid sequence: CASSFGAYEQYF. V gene TRBV7-9 combines with J gene TRBJ2-7, with a weak D call TRBD1 (5 bases). This CDR3 spans 12 amino acids. V was trimmed by 3 bases and J by 4 bases, leaving 7 bases between them. From germline, CDR1 is SEHNR and CDR2 FQNEAQ (reference sequence). The variable domain in full, with the rest retrieved from reference TRBV7-9 and TRBJ2-7, is DTGVSQNPRHKITKRGQNVTFRCDPISEHNRLYWYRQTLGQGPEFLTYFQNEAQLEKSRLLSDRFSAERPKGSFSTLEIQRTEQGDSAMYLCASSFGAYEQYFGPGTRLTVT.

The gene calls are TRBV9 and TRBJ2-3; 9 bases agree with TRBD2. The CDR3 runs 16 residues. Germline CDR1 and CDR2: SGDLS and YYNGEE. Unmatched junction bases numbered 10, after V lost 4 bases and J lost 4 bases. Here the CDR3 reads CASSPGTSKGSDTQYF. CDR3 DNA sequence: TGTGCCAGCAGCCCCGGGACTAGCAAAGGTTCAGATACGCAGTATTTT.

J is TRBJ1-1 and V is TRBV11-2; 7 bases line up with TRBD1. Unmatched junction bases numbered 3, after V lost 5 bases and J lost 0 bases. Germline CDR1 and CDR2: SGHAT and FQNNGV. This CDR3 spans 14 amino acids. The CDR3 DNA follows: TGTGCCAGCAGCCTGGACAGGATGAACACTGAAGCTTTCTTT. Residues: CASSLDRMNTEAFF.

Only one count was recorded for this clone. Within the sample, other DNA sequences also encode this same CDR3. This rearrangement joins TRBV18 to TRBJ2-7; D uncertain. The V gene lost 5 bases and the J gene lost 3 bases, with 5 bases spanning the gap. The CDR3 covers 11 residues. CDR1 is KGHSH, CDR2 LQKENI, per germline. The DNA for the CDR3 is TGTGCCAGCTCAGACCTCTACGAGCAGTACTTC. Encoded protein: CASSDLYEQYF.

This clone was counted at least ten times. The J gene is TRBJ2-1, the V gene TRBV7-2; D is unresolved. Germline CDR1 and CDR2: SGHTA and FQGNSA. The CDR3 length is 12 residues. Trimming stripped 3 bases from V and 7 bases from J, with 7 bases between. CDR3 sequence (DNA): TGTGCCAGCAGCTTCTACGGGAATGAGCAGTTCTTC. Its translation is CASSFYGNEQFF.

The J gene is TRBJ2-5, the V gene TRBV15; 9 nucleotides agree with TRBD1. The germline CDR1 and CDR2 sequences are LNHNV and YYDKDF (reference sequence). This CDR3 comprises 15 residues. V was clipped by 1 base and J by 1 base; unmatched bases: 1. The CDR3: CATSRGGQGQETQYF. In DNA, the CDR3 is TGTGCCACCAGCAGAGGGGGACAGGGCCAAGAGACCCAGTACTTC.

V usage is TRBV2 and J usage is TRBJ2-7; 12 bases map to TRBD2. Per the germline V gene, CDR1 is SNHLY and CDR2 is FYNNEI. The length of the CDR3 is 15 residues. Trimming at V came to 6 bases and at J to 0 bases, leaving 3 bases not matched to a gene. CDR3 coding DNA: TGTGCCAGCAGAGAGGGACTAGCGGGCTCCTACGAGCAGTACTTC. It translates to CASREGLAGSYEQYF.

This CDR3 reads CASSASYEQYF. CDR3 in DNA: TGTGCCAGCAGTGCGAGCTACGAGCAGTACTTC. The gene calls are TRBV28 and TRBJ2-7; no clear D. The V and J ends lost 5 bases and 3 bases respectively, with 5 bases between them. Germline assignment: CDR1 MDHEN and CDR2 SYDVKM. This CDR3 is 11 amino acids long.

V usage is TRBV18 and J usage is TRBJ2-7, with unresolved D. Trimming removed 0 bases from V and 3 bases from J, with 9 bases in between. CDR1 KGHSH and CDR2 LQKENI come from the germline V gene. The CDR3 covers 14 residues. CDR3 amino acids: CASSPPTGFYEQYF. Written as DNA, the CDR3 is TGTGCCAGCTCACCACCGACCGGGTTCTACGAGCAGTACTTC.

Details on this clone: A read error may account for a junction end that differs from germline. This chain's CDR3 is CASSQSTMPQATQYF. For the CDR3, the DNA is TGTGCCAGCAGCCAGTCGACTATGCCTCAAGCGACCCAGTACTTC. The rearrangement joins TRBV6-5 to TRBJ2-5; D is perhaps TRBD2 (5 bases). The CDR3 spans 15 residues. Germline CDR1 and CDR2: MNHEY and SVGAGI.

This clone was counted between two and nine times. A much larger clone differs from this one at a single base, so this may be a read error. The V and J genes are TRBV28 and TRBJ2-2, with unresolved D. The CDR3 is 12 amino acids. In germline, CDR1 is MDHEN, CDR2 SYDVKM. Trimming left V 3 bases short and J 2 bases short, with 1 base between. CDR3 DNA sequence: TGTGCCAGCAGTTTTAACACCGGGGAGCTGTTTTTT. This gives the protein CASSFNTGELFF.

V gene TRBV18 combines with J gene TRBJ1-3; unclear D gene. This CDR3 spans 14 amino acids. Trimming shortened V by 2 bases and J by 7 bases, and 12 bases separated the two germline ends. Germline-derived CDR1 and CDR2 are KGHSH and LQKENI. In nucleotides, the CDR3 is TGTGCCAGCTCACCAGGTTTCACGGTCAACACCATATATTTT. It yields the protein CASSPGFTVNTIYF.

The V gene is TRBV11-3, the J gene TRBJ2-2, with TRBD1 as a possible D gene (5 bases). Germline V gene lookup returns CDR1 SGHNT and CDR2 YENEEA. The germline V and J ends were trimmed by 1 base and 3 bases, with 9 bases remaining between them. This CDR3 comprises 15 residues. The CDR3 reads CASSLVSGHTGELFF. In DNA, the CDR3 is TGTGCCAGCAGCTTAGTTTCAGGGCACACCGGGGAGCTGTTTTTT. The full variable domain, with the rest looked up from reference TRBV11-3 and TRBJ2-2, is EAGVVQSPRYKIIEKKQPVAFWCNPISGHNTLYWYLQNLGQGPELLIRYENEEAVDDSQLPKDRFSAERLKGVDSTLKIQPAELGDSAVYLCASSLVSGHTGELFFGEGSRLTVL.

The chain employs TRBV5-5 and TRBJ2-7; no definite D call. The CDR3 runs 13 residues. V lost 0 bases, J lost 0 bases, and 4 bases lay in between. CDR1 is SGHKS, CDR2 YYEKEE, per germline (reference sequence). This CDR3 is CASSLDYSYEQYF. Written as DNA, the CDR3 is TGTGCCAGCAGCTTGGACTACTCCTACGAGCAGTACTTC. Full variable domain (missing parts from reference TRBV5-5 and TRBJ2-7): DAGVTQSPTHLIKTRGQQVTLRCSPISGHKSVSWYQQVLGQGPQFIFQYYEKEERGRGNFPDRFSARQFPNYSSELNVNALLLGDSALYLCASSLDYSYEQYFGPGTRLTVT.